Listed below are T cell receptor beta chains from one sample, sequenced in a study of CXCR3-negative and CXCR3-positive naive CD8 T cells. TCRdb re-called the 5' RACE reads and shows each CDR3 protein once, DNA omitted. The listing records tens of thousands of distinct CDR3 sequences. Sequencing input: naive CXCR3+ CD8+ T cells from blood. The receptors stem from a human donor in good health. Some clones in this sample may be carry-over from other donors' samples. Each CDR3 is given with its conserved first and last residue. Each record gives: V gene, J gene, CDR3 protein.

TRBV20-1	TRBJ2-1	CSARGGGTHNEQFF
TRBV20-1	TRBJ2-1	CSATGLTFYNEQFF
TRBV21-1	TRBJ1-2	CSSSKVRRGAGYTF
TRBV25-1	TRBJ1-2	CASSDYSRGIDGYTF
TRBV5-4	TRBJ2-7	CASSSSIGSYEQYF
TRBV2	TRBJ2-1	CASSQGLAESSYNEQFF
TRBV29-1	TRBJ1-1	CSVVEGLGTEAFF
TRBV23-1	TRBJ2-7	CASNSPWGREYEQYF
TRBV29-1	TRBJ2-2	CSVEAGDTGELFF
TRBV7-8	TRBJ1-1	CASSFRGTGPISAEAFF
TRBV29-1	TRBJ2-1	CSVEGVGTSSYTEQFF
TRBV20-1	TRBJ2-3	CSARDGSGLVPDTQYF
TRBV28	TRBJ2-2	CASSSKVVNTGELFF